The rows below give T cell receptor beta chains drawn from one sample of a study of PD-L1 blockade in urothelial cancer. Clones were sequenced by immunoSEQ multiplex PCR, and TCRdb holds only the in-frame ones, with some missing. The table shows nearly 50,000 clones, with around 85% occurring only once. The sequenced sample was PBMCs, obtained around atezolizumab (anti-PD-L1) treatment. The receptors originated from a man aged 45-65 years with urothelial cancer. CDR3s include the opening cysteine and the closing phenylalanine or tryptophan. The order of the fields is J gene, V gene, D gene, clone size, CDR3 protein, CDR3 DNA. D genes are given only for firm matches. The size of a clone is reported for some rows only, either as once, few or many, or as a class for expanded clones.

j_gene: TRBJ2-7; v_gene: TRBV19; d_gene: TRBD1; abundance: -; CDR3aa: CASKLGTGSYEQYF; CDR3nt: TGTGCCAGTAAATTGGGGACAGGGTCCTACGAGCAGTACTTC
j_gene: TRBJ2-5; v_gene: TRBV29-1; d_gene: -; abundance: -; CDR3aa: CSGALLGHRETQYF; CDR3nt: TGCAGCGGGGCACTATTGGGGCACCGAGAGACCCAGTACTTC
j_gene: TRBJ1-5; v_gene: TRBV6-5; d_gene: TRBD1; abundance: -; CDR3aa: CASRRTGHNQPQHF; CDR3nt: TGTGCCAGCAGACGGACAGGTCATAATCAGCCCCAGCATTTT
j_gene: TRBJ2-5; v_gene: TRBV2; d_gene: TRBD1; abundance: once; CDR3aa: CASSLDRGPRETQYF; CDR3nt: TGTGCCAGCAGCCTCGACAGGGGGCCGAGGGAGACCCAGTACTTC
j_gene: TRBJ2-2; v_gene: TRBV28; d_gene: TRBD1; abundance: -; CDR3aa: CASLRGLGTGELFF; CDR3nt: TGTGCCAGCCTCAGGGGGTTGGGCACCGGGGAGCTGTTTTTT
j_gene: TRBJ1-2; v_gene: TRBV4-1; d_gene: -; abundance: -; CDR3aa: CASSYDIGGPYGYTF; CDR3nt: TGCGCCAGCAGCTATGACATAGGAGGGCCATATGGCTACACCTTC
j_gene: TRBJ1-3; v_gene: TRBV19; d_gene: TRBD1; abundance: -; CDR3aa: CASSGTGGSSGNTIYF; CDR3nt: TGTGCCAGTAGCGGGACAGGGGGCTCCTCTGGAAACACCATATATTTT
j_gene: TRBJ2-7; v_gene: TRBV19; d_gene: TRBD1; abundance: few; CDR3aa: CASKDRDFDEQYF; CDR3nt: TGTGCCAGTAAGGACAGGGACTTCGACGAGCAGTACTTC
j_gene: TRBJ2-2; v_gene: TRBV7-7; d_gene: -; abundance: -; CDR3aa: CASSLGNSHTGELFF; CDR3nt: TGTGCTAGCAGCTTAGGGAACAGTCACACCGGGGAGCTGTTTTTT
j_gene: TRBJ2-5; v_gene: TRBV7-9; d_gene: TRBD2; abundance: -; CDR3aa: CASSLERTSGSEETQYF; CDR3nt: TGTGCCAGCAGCTTAGAACGGACTAGCGGGAGTGAGGAGACCCAGTACTTC
j_gene: TRBJ2-7; v_gene: TRBV18; d_gene: -; abundance: -; CDR3aa: CASSPPTLRYEQYF; CDR3nt: TGTGCCAGCTCACCCCCTACGCTACGCTACGAGCAGTACTTC
j_gene: TRBJ2-1; v_gene: TRBV11-2; d_gene: TRBD1; abundance: -; CDR3aa: CASSLGGTGGEQFF; CDR3nt: TGTGCCAGCAGCTTAGGGGGAACAGGGGGTGAGCAGTTCTTC
j_gene: TRBJ2-1; v_gene: TRBV19; d_gene: -; abundance: -; CDR3aa: CASSKIRLLSYNEQFF; CDR3nt: TGTGCCAGTTCAAAAATTCGACTCCTCTCCTACAATGAGCAGTTCTTC
j_gene: TRBJ1-5; v_gene: TRBV7-9; d_gene: -; abundance: -; CDR3aa: CASSLGGPQPQHF; CDR3nt: TGTGCCAGCAGCTTAGGTGGCCCGCAGCCCCAGCATTTT
j_gene: TRBJ2-7; v_gene: TRBV11-1; d_gene: TRBD1; abundance: -; CDR3aa: CASSHRDRGLGEYF; CDR3nt: TGTGCCAGCAGCCACCGGGACAGGGGCCTAGGGGAGTACTTC
j_gene: TRBJ2-7; v_gene: TRBV5-1; d_gene: -; abundance: -; CDR3aa: CASSLDRVAYEQYF; CDR3nt: TGCGCCAGCAGCTTGGACAGGGTCGCCTACGAGCAGTACTTC
j_gene: TRBJ1-6; v_gene: TRBV2; d_gene: -; abundance: -; CDR3aa: CASSDREQSPLHF; CDR3nt: TGTGCCAGCAGTGACAGGGAACAATCACCCCTCCACTTT
j_gene: TRBJ1-1; v_gene: TRBV10-2; d_gene: TRBD1; abundance: -; CDR3aa: CASSDRGTTEAFF; CDR3nt: TGCGCCAGCAGTGACAGGGGGACCACTGAAGCTTTCTTT
j_gene: TRBJ2-7; v_gene: TRBV7-2; d_gene: -; abundance: -; CDR3aa: CASSPQASESYEQYF; CDR3nt: TGTGCCAGCAGCCCCCAGGCTAGCGAATCCTACGAGCAGTACTTC
j_gene: TRBJ2-7; v_gene: TRBV5-1; d_gene: TRBD1; abundance: once; CDR3aa: CASSLEGAAGYF; CDR3nt: TGCGCCAGCAGCTTGGAGGGGGCGGCCGGCTACTTC
j_gene: TRBJ1-2; v_gene: TRBV5-6; d_gene: -; abundance: -; CDR3aa: CASSLVRANYGYTF; CDR3nt: TGTGCCAGCAGCTTGGTGAGGGCTAACTATGGCTACACCTTC
j_gene: TRBJ2-3; v_gene: TRBV5-6; d_gene: -; abundance: -; CDR3aa: CASSLRTLRTDTQYF; CDR3nt: TGTGCCAGCAGCTTGAGGACATTAAGAACAGATACGCAGTATTTT
j_gene: TRBJ1-6; v_gene: TRBV6-5; d_gene: -; abundance: -; CDR3aa: CASRTGYSPLHF; CDR3nt: TGTGCCAGCAGGACGGGGTATTCACCCCTCCACTTT
j_gene: TRBJ2-7; v_gene: TRBV7-9; d_gene: -; abundance: -; CDR3aa: CASSLVLQGPPYEQYF; CDR3nt: TGTGCCAGCAGCTTAGTTCTGCAGGGGCCCCCCTACGAGCAGTACTTC
j_gene: TRBJ2-7; v_gene: TRBV2; d_gene: TRBD1; abundance: -; CDR3aa: CASSRAGQGDEQYF; CDR3nt: TGTGCCAGCAGTAGAGCAGGACAGGGCGACGAGCAGTACTTC
j_gene: TRBJ2-7; v_gene: TRBV11-2; d_gene: TRBD2; abundance: -; CDR3aa: CASSLEAGGTYEQYF; CDR3nt: TGTGCCAGCAGCTTAGAGGCGGGAGGGACCTACGAGCAGTACTTC
j_gene: TRBJ1-2; v_gene: TRBV6-5; d_gene: TRBD1; abundance: -; CDR3aa: CASSLDRYGYTF; CDR3nt: TGTGCCAGCAGTTTGGACAGGTACGGCTACACCTTC
j_gene: TRBJ2-3; v_gene: TRBV19; d_gene: TRBD1; abundance: -; CDR3aa: CASSGQGAIADTQYF; CDR3nt: TGTGCCAGTAGCGGACAGGGGGCAATAGCAGATACGCAGTATTTT
j_gene: TRBJ1-6; v_gene: TRBV11-1; d_gene: -; abundance: -; CDR3aa: CASRSDRNYSPLHF; CDR3nt: TGTGCCAGCAGGAGTGACAGAAACTATTCACCCCTCCACTTT
j_gene: TRBJ2-3; v_gene: TRBV27; d_gene: -; abundance: -; CDR3aa: CASSLSPPEDTQYF; CDR3nt: TGTGCCAGCAGTTTATCCCCCCCAGAAGATACGCAGTATTTT
j_gene: TRBJ1-5; v_gene: TRBV2; d_gene: TRBD1; abundance: -; CDR3aa: CASNRGQGGGQPQHF; CDR3nt: TGTGCCAGCAACCGGGGACAGGGAGGGGGTCAGCCCCAGCATTTT
j_gene: TRBJ2-7; v_gene: TRBV29-1; d_gene: TRBD2; abundance: -; CDR3aa: CSVGRRGSPYEQYF; CDR3nt: TGCAGCGTTGGAAGGCGGGGGTCCCCCTACGAGCAGTACTTC